The TCR beta chain under discussion was sequenced for a study of cytomegalovirus exposure and HLA in healthy donors. Study results and caveats: Some public TCRs appeared in many individuals, while most sequences were rare.

Comments on this clone: What it binds is unknown.

The germline V gene encodes CDR1 SGHRS and CDR2 YFSETQ. V lost 1 base and J lost 3; bases outside the gene matches: 2. This CDR3 region has 15 residues. Vbeta (60) and Jbeta (13) primers were used in the PCR. Profiling relied on immunoSEQ multiplex PCR, and the TCRdb table lists in-frame clones only, not all of them. The sample has approximately 160,000 clones; about 71% are singletons. The receptor was derived from a man in his forties or fifties in good health and CMV-seronegative. The source material was PBMCs. The V and J genes are TRBV5-1 and TRBJ2-2, with 8 bases fitting TRBD2. For the CDR3, the DNA is TGCGCCAGCAGCTTGACTAGCGGAGACACCGGGGAGCTGTTTTTT. Its protein is CASSLTSGDTGELFF.